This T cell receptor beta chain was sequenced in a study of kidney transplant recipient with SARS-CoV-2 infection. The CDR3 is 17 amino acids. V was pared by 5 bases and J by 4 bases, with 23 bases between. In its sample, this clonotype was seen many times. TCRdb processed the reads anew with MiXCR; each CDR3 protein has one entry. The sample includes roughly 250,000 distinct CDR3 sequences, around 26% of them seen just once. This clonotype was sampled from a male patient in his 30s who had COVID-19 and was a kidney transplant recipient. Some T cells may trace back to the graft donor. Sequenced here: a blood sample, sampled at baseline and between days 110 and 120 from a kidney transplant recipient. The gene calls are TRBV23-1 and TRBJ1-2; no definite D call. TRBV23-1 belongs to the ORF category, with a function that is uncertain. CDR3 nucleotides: TGCGCCAGCAGTGAGTTTGAGCTACGCAGAAAGACCTATGGCTACACCTTC. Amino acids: CASSEFELRRKTYGYTF.